The 18 T cell receptor beta chains reported below all come from one sample, sequenced in a study of PD-L1 blockade in urothelial cancer. Regarding time point: peripheral blood 6 weeks after treatment start. The protocol was immunoSEQ multiplex PCR, while the TCRdb copy is restricted to in-frame clones and leaves out a portion. The table shows about 130,000 clones, with around 88% occurring only once. The sample consisted of PBMCs, taken around atezolizumab (anti-PD-L1) treatment. The receptors here all came from a man aged 45-65 years with urothelial cancer.

The rearrangement joins TRBV20-1 to TRBJ1-5; tentatively, D is TRBD1 (5 bases). V was cut by 3 bases and J by 6 bases, with 6 bases left in between. The CDR3 is 11 amino acids. Germline V lookup: CDR1 DFQATT, CDR2 SNEGSKA (reference sequence). CDR3 coding DNA: TGCAGTGCTAGCGGGGGTCAGCCCCAGCATTTT. Encoded protein: CSASGGQPQHF.

V and J are TRBV9 and TRBJ2-3; D may be TRBD1 (7 bases). CDR3 size: 16 residues. V dropped 3 bases and J dropped 1 base, with 15 bases sitting between them. Germline CDR1 and CDR2: SGDLS and YYNGEE. The CDR3 bases are TGTGCCAGCAGCGGCGGGACAGTACTAGGCACAGATACGCAGTATTTT. Its protein product is CASSGGTVLGTDTQYF.

This clone came up once. V gene TRBV23-1 combines with J gene TRBJ2-7, with 13 bases aligning to TRBD2. TRBV23-1 is an open reading frame whose function is uncertain. This CDR3 comprises 16 residues. The ends lost 4 bases at V and 3 bases at J; junction bases unmatched: 6. In DNA, the CDR3 is TGCGCCAGCAGTCCCTCCGGACTAGCGGGAGTCTACGAGCAGTACTTC. This sequence encodes CASSPSGLAGVYEQYF.

The genes are TRBV19 and TRBJ1-3, with TRBD1 as a possible D gene (5 bases). The CDR3 extends over 19 amino acids. V shed 1 base and J shed 0 bases, with 19 bases lying between them. Germline V gene sequence: CDR1 LNHDA, CDR2 SQIVND (reference sequence). The CDR3 sequence: CASSIGSGKGDYSGNTIYF. The CDR3 coding sequence is TGTGCCAGTAGTATAGGTTCCGGCAAAGGGGACTACTCTGGAAACACCATATATTTT. The complete variable domain, with remaining parts taken from reference TRBV19 and TRBJ1-3, reads DGGITQSPKYLFRKEGQNVTLSCEQNLNHDAMYWYRQDPGQGLRLIYYSQIVNDFQKGDIAEGYSVSREKKESFPLTVTSAQKNPTAFYLCASSIGSGKGDYSGNTIYFGEGSWLTVV.

The chain is built from TRBV11-3 and TRBJ2-3, with TRBD2 matching over 8 bases. CDR3 length: 14 amino acids. Germline CDR1 reads SGHNT; CDR2 reads YENEEA. V shed 2 bases, J shed 5 bases, and the junction held 3 bases outside the gene matches. CDR3 region: CASSLTGGIDTQYF. The CDR3 region has the DNA TGTGCCAGCAGCTTAACGGGAGGGATAGATACGCAGTATTTT.

This rearrangement joins TRBV15 to TRBJ2-5; D is perhaps TRBD1 (5 bases). From germline, CDR1 is LNHNV and CDR2 YYDKDF (reference sequence). This CDR3 is built from 14 residues. The V end lost 0 bases, the J end lost 3 bases, and 8 bases lay between the germline ends. This CDR3 reads CATSRDLGEETQYF. CDR3 in DNA: TGTGCCACCAGCAGAGACTTAGGGGAAGAGACCCAGTACTTC.

The chain carries TRBV19 and TRBJ1-5; the match to TRBD1 covers 10 bases. With 7 bases clipped from V and 9 bases from J, the junction kept 9 bases outside the gene matches. Germline values: CDR1 LNHDA, CDR2 SQIVND (reference sequence). This CDR3 contains 14 residues. The CDR3 spells CASNSDRGSRPQHF. The CDR3 DNA sequence: TGTGCCAGTAACTCGGACAGGGGGAGTAGGCCCCAGCATTTT.

This clone was recorded only once. This chain uses TRBV2 with TRBJ2-1; 8 positions match TRBD2. The germline CDR1 and CDR2 sequences are SNHLY and FYNNEI. The junction had 9 bases not matched to a gene; V was cut back by 0 bases and J by 2 bases. This CDR3 comprises 18 residues. In DNA form, the CDR3 reads TGTGCCAGCAGTGAAGCGCTAGGGGCGGGAGGACCCTACAATGAGCAGTTCTTC. The encoded protein is CASSEALGAGGPYNEQFF.

The chain is built from TRBV6-5 and TRBJ2-7; D is perhaps TRBD1 (6 bases). The V end lost 4 bases, the J end lost 3 bases, and 10 bases lay between the germline ends. Germline lookup yields CDR1 MNHEY and CDR2 SVGAGI. The CDR3 loop spans 13 amino acids. CDR3 sequence (DNA): TGTGCCAGCAGTTCGGACAGTTTCTACGAGCAGTACTTC. This gives the protein CASSSDSFYEQYF.

The V and J genes are TRBV4-2 and TRBJ2-2, with 10 bases fitting TRBD2. The junction had 6 bases not matched to a gene; V was cut back by 0 bases and J by 5 bases. Germline-derived CDR1 and CDR2 are LGHNA and YNFKEQ. CDR3 size: 17 residues. The CDR3 reads CASSQELAGYLTGELFF. The DNA for the CDR3 is TGTGCCAGCAGCCAAGAACTAGCGGGATATCTGACCGGGGAGCTGTTTTTT.

The chain links TRBV27 to TRBJ2-2; possible D gene TRBD2, 6 bases. Germline-derived CDR1 and CDR2 are MNHEY and SMNVEV (reference sequence). V was clipped by 5 bases and J by 4 bases, with 11 bases between them. The CDR3 sequence is 14 residues long. DNA for the CDR3: TGTGCCAGCAGTCCCTTGGGACTCACCGGGGAGCTGTTTTTT. It is translated as CASSPLGLTGELFF.

V usage is TRBV15 and J usage is TRBJ1-4; the D gene is possibly TRBD1 (5 bases). The CDR3 has 15 residues. The V end was cut by 8 bases, the J end by 1 base, with 14 bases between. Germline lookup yields CDR1 LNHNV and CDR2 YYDKDF (reference sequence). CDR3 protein: CATPGGEGTNEKLFF. The CDR3 DNA reads TGTGCCACCCCTGGGGGGGAAGGAACTAATGAAAAACTGTTTTTT.

The rearrangement joins TRBV11-3 to TRBJ2-1; TRBD2 matches at 7 bases. V gave up 5 bases and J gave up 7 bases; unmatched junction bases: 11. CDR3 length equals 15 residues. Germline V gene lookup returns CDR1 SGHNT and CDR2 YENEEA. The CDR3 loop is CASSPRRGIGNEQFF. CDR3 sequence (DNA): TGTGCCAGCAGCCCACGGCGGGGGATAGGGAATGAGCAGTTCTTC.

The chain joins TRBV4-2 to TRBJ2-7; D is perhaps TRBD1 (5 bases). From germline, CDR1 is LGHNA and CDR2 YNFKEQ. This CDR3 comprises 13 residues. V gave up 0 bases and J gave up 3 bases, with 6 bases separating them. The CDR3 coding sequence is TGTGCCAGCAGCCAAGACAGGGTCTACGAGCAGTACTTC. It specifies CASSQDRVYEQYF.

The rearrangement uses TRBV5-4 and TRBJ2-2; TRBD2 matches 16 bases. The CDR3 length is 17 residues. The ends lost 4 bases at V and 5 bases at J; junction bases unmatched: 5. The germline gives CDR1 SGHNT, CDR2 YYREEE (reference sequence). The CDR3 is CASSRGLAGGPTGELFF. For the CDR3, the DNA is TGTGCCAGCAGCCGGGGACTAGCGGGAGGGCCAACCGGGGAGCTGTTTTTT.

On this clone: This sample includes further DNA sequences coding for the same CDR3. This chain joins TRBV9 and TRBJ2-1; TRBD2 matches 7 bases. The CDR3 has 17 residues. With 0 bases clipped from V and 0 bases from J, the junction kept 6 bases outside the gene matches. Germline V gene sequence: CDR1 SGDLS, CDR2 YYNGEE. The DNA for the CDR3 is TGTGCCAGCAGCGTAGTTCCGGGAGGAAGCTCCTACAATGAGCAGTTCTTC. Protein sequence: CASSVVPGGSSYNEQFF. The whole variable domain, filled in from reference TRBV9 and TRBJ2-1, reads DSGVTQTPKHLITATGQRVTLRCSPRSGDLSVYWYQQSLDQGLQFLIQYYNGEERAKGNILERFSAQQFPDLHSELNLSSLELGDSALYFCASSVVPGGSSYNEQFFGPGTRLTVL.

The rearrangement links TRBV27 to TRBJ1-6; no firm D call. In germline, CDR1 is MNHEY, CDR2 SMNVEV (reference sequence). This CDR3 comprises 14 residues. V was pared by 3 bases and J by 7 bases, with 10 bases between. The CDR3 sequence is CASSFGQANSPLHF. The CDR3 region has the DNA TGTGCCAGCAGTTTCGGTCAGGCCAATTCACCCCTCCACTTT.

J is TRBJ2-3 and V is TRBV11-3, with D tentatively TRBD2 (7 bases). There are 17 residues in the CDR3. Germline CDR1 reads SGHNT; CDR2 reads YENEEA. V was cut by 1 base and J by 0 bases, with 14 bases left in between. CDR3 region: CASSLGGGQSSTDTQYF. In nucleotides, the CDR3 is TGTGCCAGCAGCTTAGGGGGGGGGCAGTCTAGCACAGATACGCAGTATTTT.